This TCR beta chain was sequenced during a study of CD8 T cells in Susac syndrome. Overall study findings and caveats: As acknowledged by the study, its TCR sequencing and HLA analysis included a relatively small number of individuals.

The RNA, 0.5 to 1 ug, was put through reverse transcription using random hexamers. An immunoSEQ multiplex PCR generated amplified TCR beta CDR3 products spanning 54 Vbeta and 13 Jbeta. MiXCR, run by TCRdb on the immunoSEQ multiplex PCR reads, gives a single entry per CDR3 protein. Counted here are approximately 100,000 distinct CDR3 sequences, 85% to 95% occurring once; the ten biggest clones make up approximately 0.13%. A note on this clonotype: Its target is unknown.

The authors sequenced TCR beta from blood CD8+ and CD4+ T cells. TEMRA cells were enriched by FACS, and CD4+ and CD8+ T cells were negatively isolated. Germline V lookup: CDR1 SGHKS, CDR2 YYEKEE (reference sequence). The CDR3 sequence is 15 residues long. The V and J ends lost 3 bases and 0 bases respectively, with 12 bases between them. The V and J genes are TRBV5-5 and TRBJ1-1, with D maybe TRBD1 (5 bases). Sequenced sample: CD8+ T cells from PBMCs. The TCR originated in a human donor in good health. CDR3 sequence (DNA): TGTGCCAGCAGCTGGGGACCGCCGATGAACACTGAAGCTTTCTTT. It specifies CASSWGPPMNTEAFF.